Sequencing of this T cell receptor beta chain was carried out in a study of blood T cells in healthy people across ages. The study's findings and limits: Leaving the PBMCs unsorted stopped any conclusive comparison of naive versus antigen-experienced cells.

Next came a second PCR, run for about 6 to 12 cycles, which used a sample-barcoded 5' primer along with a J-beta primer mix. TCRdb reanalysed the 5' RACE reads using MiXCR and keeps one entry per CDR3 protein. The sample records roughly 1.7 million distinct CDR3 sequences, 30% to 35% being singletons. J was trimmed by 2 bases and V by 4 bases; bases with no gene match: 8. This CDR3 contains 17 residues. In germline, CDR1 is SEHNR, CDR2 FQNEAQ (reference sequence). Concerning this clonotype itself: Its target is unknown.

Sequencing used blood. This TCR was sampled from a woman aged 25-40 years in good health. The chain combines TRBV7-9 with TRBJ2-2, with TRBD2 matching over 9 bases. CDR3 region: CASSSARLADNTGELFF. In nucleotides, the CDR3 is TGTGCCAGCAGCTCCGCCAGACTAGCGGACAACACCGGGGAGCTGTTTTTT.